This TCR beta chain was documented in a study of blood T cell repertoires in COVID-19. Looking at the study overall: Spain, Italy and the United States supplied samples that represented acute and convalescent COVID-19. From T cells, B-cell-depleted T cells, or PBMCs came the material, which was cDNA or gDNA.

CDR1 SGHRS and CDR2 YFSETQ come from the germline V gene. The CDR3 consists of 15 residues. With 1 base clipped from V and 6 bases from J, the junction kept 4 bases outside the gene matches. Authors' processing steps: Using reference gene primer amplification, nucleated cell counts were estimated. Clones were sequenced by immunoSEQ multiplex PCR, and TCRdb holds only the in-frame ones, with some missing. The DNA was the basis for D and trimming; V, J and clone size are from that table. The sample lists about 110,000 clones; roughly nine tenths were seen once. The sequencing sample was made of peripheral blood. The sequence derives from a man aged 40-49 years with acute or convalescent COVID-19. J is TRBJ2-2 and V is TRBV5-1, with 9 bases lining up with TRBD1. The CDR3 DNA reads TGCGCCAGCAGCTTGCAACAGGGGGCTTCCGGGGAGCTGTTTTTT. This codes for CASSLQQGASGELFF.